This is a list of T cell receptor beta chains from one sample in a study of blood T cell repertoires in COVID-19. Only in-frame clones appear in the TCRdb table, and some are missing; sequencing was by immunoSEQ multiplex PCR. In the table there are 250,000 to 300,000 clones, about 91% of which are singletons. The sequencing input was peripheral blood. Receptors were obtained from a woman aged 60-70 years with acute or convalescent COVID-19. Both conserved end residues are part of each CDR3. Fields, in order: V gene, J gene, D gene, clone size, CDR3 DNA, CDR3 protein. D genes are given only for firm matches. Clone size appears in some rows only: once, few, many, or a class for an expanded clone.

TRBV7-9	TRBJ1-1	.	.	TGTGCCAGCAGCTTGTCCGGGACACCAACTGAAGCTTTCTTT	CASSLSGTPTEAFF
TRBV18	TRBJ1-4	TRBD1	.	TGTGCCAGCTCGTCCCGGGACAGGCCCTATAATGAAAAACTGTTTTTT	CASSSRDRPYNEKLFF
TRBV28	TRBJ1-5	.	.	TGTGCCAGCAGGGACGGGGCCCTGGGGGGATATAGCAATCAGCCCCAGCATTTT	CASRDGALGGYSNQPQHF
TRBV10-2	TRBJ2-4	TRBD2	.	TGCGCCAGCCGGGAGGGAGACATTCAGTACTTC	CASREGDIQYF
TRBV19	TRBJ2-3	TRBD2	.	TGTGCCAGTAGGCCGACTAGCGGGGGGGCAGATACGCAGTATTTT	CASRPTSGGADTQYF
TRBV11-2	TRBJ2-7	TRBD1	.	TGTGCCAGCAGCTCGTGGACAGGGGAAAGCGAGCAGTACTTC	CASSSWTGESEQYF
TRBV5-1	TRBJ1-2	.	.	TGCGCCAGCAGCGGTCTAGGCTCGACGGAGGGCTACACCTTC	CASSGLGSTEGYTF
TRBV27	TRBJ2-3	TRBD2	.	TGTGCCAGCACCTTTAGCGGGGGGCAAGATACGCAGTATTTT	CASTFSGGQDTQYF
TRBV27	TRBJ1-2	.	.	TGTGCCAGCAGTTGGGAGGGGTCCTATGGCTACACCTTC	CASSWEGSYGYTF
TRBV11-2	TRBJ2-2	.	.	TGTGCCAGCAGCGACACACTCTCCCGCGGGACCGGGGAGCTGTTTTTT	CASSDTLSRGTGELFF
TRBV5-1	TRBJ2-3	TRBD1	.	TGCGCCAGCAGCTTGGGAAGGGGGCCAGATACGCAGTATTTT	CASSLGRGPDTQYF
TRBV7-2	TRBJ2-3	TRBD2	.	TGTGCCAGCAGCTCCGTAGCGGGAGTGGGCACAGATACGCAGTATTTT	CASSSVAGVGTDTQYF
TRBV6-5	TRBJ2-7	.	.	TGTGCCAGCAGCCAAGGGGAAATGGGTGAGCAGTACTTC	CASSQGEMGEQYF
TRBV2	TRBJ1-1	.	few	TGTGCCAGCAGTGAACAGGGATATACTGAAGCTTTCTTT	CASSEQGYTEAFF
TRBV4-2	TRBJ2-1	.	.	TGTGCCAGCAGCCCAAACTACAATGAGCAGTTCTTC	CASSPNYNEQFF
TRBV28	TRBJ2-1	TRBD1	.	TGTGCCAGCAGTACCCAGGGACAGGGGTCCTACAATGAGCAGTTCTTC	CASSTQGQGSYNEQFF
TRBV9	TRBJ1-2	.	.	TGTGCCAGCAGCACCGGGAGTTTGGTATATGGCTACACCTTC	CASSTGSLVYGYTF
TRBV10-2	TRBJ2-1	TRBD2	.	TGCGCCAGCAGTGAGGCGGGGGGCGTGGTGGGTGAGCAGTTCTTC	CASSEAGGVVGEQFF
TRBV5-1	TRBJ1-5	.	once	TGCGCCAGCAGCTTGGAAGGACCAGGGCAGCCCCAGCATTTT	CASSLEGPGQPQHF
TRBV6-5	TRBJ2-1	.	.	TGTGCCAGCAGCCTTCAGGAGGGGCACTACAATGAGCAGTTCTTC	CASSLQEGHYNEQFF
TRBV11-2	TRBJ2-7	.	.	TGTGCCAGCAGCTTTACGACAGACTACGAGCAGTACTTC	CASSFTTDYEQYF
TRBV2	TRBJ1-6	.	.	TGTGCCAGCAGTGACGGGGGTAATTCACCCCTCCACTTT	CASSDGGNSPLHF
TRBV10-3	TRBJ1-2	.	.	TGTGCCATCAGTGAGTCGACTTATATCCCCCTCTATGGCTACACCTTC	CAISESTYIPLYGYTF
TRBV4-2	TRBJ2-5	.	.	TGTGCCAGCAGCCAAGGGAGTTTGGGCCAGTACTTC	CASSQGSLGQYF
TRBV9	TRBJ2-1	TRBD2	once	TGTGCCAGCAGCGTAGTATCGGGGGGCAATGAGCAGTTCTTC	CASSVVSGGNEQFF
TRBV4-2	TRBJ2-1	TRBD1	.	TGTGCCAGCAGCCCCCGTCGGGACAGGGTCGATGAGCAGTTCTTC	CASSPRRDRVDEQFF
TRBV7-9	TRBJ2-1	.	.	TGTGCCAGCAGCTACGACAGGAGAAGATACAATGAGCAGTTCTTC	CASSYDRRRYNEQFF
TRBV19	TRBJ1-5	TRBD1	.	TGTGCCAGCGGACAGGGGGGAAATCAGCCCCAGCATTTT	CASGQGGNQPQHF
TRBV7-2	TRBJ2-7	TRBD1	.	TGTGCCAGCAGCTTAGTTATCCTGGGACAGAGACCCTACGAGCAGTACTTC	CASSLVILGQRPYEQYF
TRBV2	TRBJ1-2	.	.	TGTGCCAGCAGGGAAGGGAGCAGCAACTATGGCTACACCTTC	CASREGSSNYGYTF
TRBV7-2	TRBJ1-2	TRBD1	.	TGTGCCAGCAGCTTAGAAGGACAGGGGAACTATGGCTACACCTTC	CASSLEGQGNYGYTF
TRBV4-3	TRBJ1-2	.	.	TGCGCCAGCAGCCAAGAGGGGGGCTGGGGGGGCTATGGCTACACCTTC	CASSQEGGWGGYGYTF
TRBV18	TRBJ1-1	TRBD1	.	TGTGCCAGCTCACCAGGACAGGCGAACACTGAAGCTTTCTTT	CASSPGQANTEAFF
TRBV6-2/TRBV6-3	TRBJ2-7	.	.	TGTGCCAGCAGTTACGAGGGGGACGAGCAGTACTTC	CASSYEGDEQYF
TRBV27	TRBJ1-1	TRBD1	.	TGTGCCAGCAGTTTTTACAGGGGGCGTGGGAACACTGAAGCTTTCTTT	CASSFYRGRGNTEAFF
TRBV5-1	TRBJ2-3	.	.	TGCGCCAGCAGGCCTCCGGGAAGCACAGATACGCAGTATTTT	CASRPPGSTDTQYF
TRBV24-1	TRBJ1-2	.	once	TGTGCCACGTCCAGGGGCCTTTTTGGCTACACCTTC	CATSRGLFGYTF